These T cell receptor beta chains were read from a single sample in a study of blood T cell repertoires in COVID-19. Generated by immunoSEQ multiplex PCR, the TCRdb table keeps only in-frame clones and is missing some. This repertoire shows about 220,000 clones, roughly 84% found once; its top ten account for approximately 4%. What was sequenced was peripheral blood. The source is a woman older than 75 with acute or convalescent COVID-19. The CDR3 runs from the conserved cysteine through the conserved F or W. A D gene is named only where the DNA matches it firmly. Clone sizes are given selectively: once, few, many, or a class where the clone is expanded.

d_call: NA; clone_size: NA; v_call: TRBV9; j_call: TRBJ1-3; cdr3_nt: TGTGCCAGCAGCACAACGACAGATTACTCTGGAAACACCATATATTTT; cdr3_aa: CASSTTTDYSGNTIYF
d_call: TRBD1; clone_size: few; v_call: TRBV30; j_call: TRBJ2-3; cdr3_nt: TGTGCCTGGGCGAGGGGGACAGGGATCACAGATACGCAGTATTTT; cdr3_aa: CAWARGTGITDTQYF
d_call: TRBD2; clone_size: few; v_call: TRBV10-1; j_call: TRBJ2-1; cdr3_nt: TGCGCCAGCAGCTTGAGCACTAGCGGGGGCAATGAGCAGTTCTTC; cdr3_aa: CASSLSTSGGNEQFF
d_call: NA; clone_size: NA; v_call: TRBV7-2; j_call: TRBJ1-2; cdr3_nt: TGTGCCAGCAGCTTAAATGGAGGGAATGGCTACACCTTC; cdr3_aa: CASSLNGGNGYTF
d_call: TRBD1; clone_size: NA; v_call: TRBV24-1; j_call: TRBJ2-3; cdr3_nt: TGTGCCACCAGTGAGCCCGACAGGGCAGGGACAGATACGCAGTATTTT; cdr3_aa: CATSEPDRAGTDTQYF
d_call: NA; clone_size: NA; v_call: TRBV10-3; j_call: TRBJ2-5; cdr3_nt: TGTGCCATCAGGACAGAGCTCCAAGAGACCCAGTACTTC; cdr3_aa: CAIRTELQETQYF
d_call: TRBD1; clone_size: NA; v_call: TRBV7-3; j_call: TRBJ2-6; cdr3_nt: TGTGCCAGCAGCCACGGGACAGAGAGATCTGGGGCCAACGTCCTGACTTTC; cdr3_aa: CASSHGTERSGANVLTF
d_call: TRBD1; clone_size: NA; v_call: TRBV4-3; j_call: TRBJ1-1; cdr3_nt: TGCGCCAGCAGCCAAGATCGGACAGGTTTAAACACTGAAGCTTTCTTT; cdr3_aa: CASSQDRTGLNTEAFF
d_call: NA; clone_size: NA; v_call: TRBV29-1; j_call: TRBJ1-2; cdr3_nt: TGCAGCGTTGAGGAGGGGCGAGGCTACACCTTC; cdr3_aa: CSVEEGRGYTF
d_call: TRBD1; clone_size: NA; v_call: TRBV5-1; j_call: TRBJ2-7; cdr3_nt: TGCGCCAGCAGCTTGGGGCAGGGGGCGAGCGAGCAGTACTTC; cdr3_aa: CASSLGQGASEQYF
d_call: NA; clone_size: NA; v_call: TRBV6-5; j_call: TRBJ2-5; cdr3_nt: TGTGCCAGTAGTAACAGTTACCAGGGGGAGACCCAGTACTTC; cdr3_aa: CASSNSYQGETQYF
d_call: TRBD1; clone_size: NA; v_call: TRBV28; j_call: TRBJ1-2; cdr3_nt: TGTGCCAGCAGTCAGGGGGTCTATGGCTACACCTTC; cdr3_aa: CASSQGVYGYTF
d_call: TRBD2; clone_size: NA; v_call: TRBV9; j_call: TRBJ2-1; cdr3_nt: TGTGCCAGCAGCGTAGGGGCTAGCGGGGGGGTTTCCTACAATGAGCAGTTCTTC; cdr3_aa: CASSVGASGGVSYNEQFF
d_call: TRBD1; clone_size: NA; v_call: TRBV11-2; j_call: TRBJ1-2; cdr3_nt: TGTGCCAGCAGCGCGGACAGGGGGCAAGGCTACACCTTC; cdr3_aa: CASSADRGQGYTF
d_call: NA; clone_size: once; v_call: TRBV7-2; j_call: TRBJ2-1; cdr3_nt: TGTGCCAGCAGCCCGGCCCCCGGACAGAACAATGAGCAGTTCTTC; cdr3_aa: CASSPAPGQNNEQFF
d_call: NA; clone_size: once; v_call: TRBV18; j_call: TRBJ2-3; cdr3_nt: TGTGCCAGCACGGGGGACTTCCTGAACCTGGATACGCAGTATTTT; cdr3_aa: CASTGDFLNLDTQYF
d_call: NA; clone_size: NA; v_call: TRBV9; j_call: TRBJ2-1; cdr3_nt: TGTGCCAGCAGCGTCGGTTACAGACAGGTCTCCTACAATGAGCAGTTCTTC; cdr3_aa: CASSVGYRQVSYNEQFF
d_call: TRBD1; clone_size: NA; v_call: TRBV14; j_call: TRBJ1-1; cdr3_nt: TGTGCCAGCAGGAGAACAGGGGGCCCCGAAGCTTTCTTT; cdr3_aa: CASRRTGGPEAFF
d_call: NA; clone_size: NA; v_call: TRBV19; j_call: TRBJ1-5; cdr3_nt: TGTGCCAGTAGTATGGGCCAGGGGTTTTTGCCCCAGCATTTT; cdr3_aa: CASSMGQGFLPQHF
d_call: NA; clone_size: NA; v_call: TRBV19; j_call: TRBJ2-3; cdr3_nt: TGTGCCAGTCGTGTGGGGGGAACAGATACGCAGTATTTT; cdr3_aa: CASRVGGTDTQYF
d_call: NA; clone_size: NA; v_call: TRBV20-1; j_call: TRBJ2-3; cdr3_nt: TGCAGTGCTAGTCGGAGAGCAACTAGCACAGATACGCAGTATTTT; cdr3_aa: CSASRRATSTDTQYF
d_call: NA; clone_size: NA; v_call: TRBV7-2; j_call: TRBJ2-7; cdr3_nt: TGTGCCAGCAGCCAACCCCATGTAGCGGCCTACGAGCAGTACTTC; cdr3_aa: CASSQPHVAAYEQYF
d_call: NA; clone_size: NA; v_call: TRBV12-3/TRBV12-4; j_call: TRBJ1-2; cdr3_nt: TGTGCCAGCAGTTTAAGACAGGCCAGGGGCTACACCTTC; cdr3_aa: CASSLRQARGYTF
d_call: TRBD1; clone_size: NA; v_call: TRBV6-7; j_call: TRBJ1-5; cdr3_nt: TGTGCCAGCAGGGCCCCGCCGGGACAGGGAAATCAGCCCCAGCATTTT; cdr3_aa: CASRAPPGQGNQPQHF
d_call: TRBD1; clone_size: NA; v_call: TRBV5-5; j_call: TRBJ1-1; cdr3_nt: TGTGCCAGCAGCAATACTCACCAACAGGGGGTGAACACTGAAGCTTTCTTT; cdr3_aa: CASSNTHQQGVNTEAFF
d_call: NA; clone_size: NA; v_call: TRBV7-2; j_call: TRBJ1-5; cdr3_nt: TGTGCCAGCAGCTTCCAGGGCTGGCAGCCCCAGCATTTT; cdr3_aa: CASSFQGWQPQHF
d_call: TRBD1; clone_size: NA; v_call: TRBV6-5; j_call: TRBJ2-7; cdr3_nt: TGTGCCAGCAGCTACACCCGGGACAGCTACGAGCAGTACTTC; cdr3_aa: CASSYTRDSYEQYF
d_call: NA; clone_size: NA; v_call: TRBV10-3; j_call: TRBJ1-5; cdr3_nt: TGTGCCATCAGTGAAGCGTCCGGGGGGGCTCAGCCCCAGCATTTT; cdr3_aa: CAISEASGGAQPQHF
d_call: NA; clone_size: few; v_call: TRBV4-1; j_call: TRBJ1-1; cdr3_nt: TGCGCCAGCAGCCAAGATCCCCGGTGGGGCTCGACAGAAGCTTTCTTT; cdr3_aa: CASSQDPRWGSTEAFF
d_call: TRBD1; clone_size: NA; v_call: TRBV4-1; j_call: TRBJ1-2; cdr3_nt: TGCGCCAGCAGCCAAGGAGGTGTGACAGGGGGGTTCTATGGCTACACCTTC; cdr3_aa: CASSQGGVTGGFYGYTF
d_call: TRBD1; clone_size: NA; v_call: TRBV10-3; j_call: TRBJ1-1; cdr3_nt: TGTGCCACCGCGGAGAGTACGGGACAGGGAGGAATAGCTTTCTTT; cdr3_aa: CATAESTGQGGIAFF
d_call: NA; clone_size: once; v_call: TRBV2; j_call: TRBJ1-4; cdr3_nt: TGTGCCAGCAGTGTCCAGGAAAAAGAAAAACTGTTTTTT; cdr3_aa: CASSVQEKEKLFF
d_call: TRBD1; clone_size: NA; v_call: TRBV7-9; j_call: TRBJ1-2; cdr3_nt: TGTGCCAGCAGCTTCGCAGACAGGGTGGGCTATGGCTACACCTTC; cdr3_aa: CASSFADRVGYGYTF
d_call: TRBD2; clone_size: NA; v_call: TRBV15; j_call: TRBJ2-7; cdr3_nt: TGTGCCACCAGCAGACCCGCCCAGCGGGGTTCCTACGAGCAGTACTTC; cdr3_aa: CATSRPAQRGSYEQYF
d_call: TRBD2; clone_size: NA; v_call: TRBV6-2/TRBV6-3; j_call: TRBJ2-3; cdr3_nt: TGTGCCAGCAGTCCGATTGGGGGGGGACCCACAGATACGCAGTATTTT; cdr3_aa: CASSPIGGGPTDTQYF
d_call: NA; clone_size: NA; v_call: TRBV28; j_call: TRBJ2-7; cdr3_nt: TGTGCCAGCAGCCGTACCGGGACATTCTCCTACGAGCAGTACTTC; cdr3_aa: CASSRTGTFSYEQYF
d_call: TRBD1; clone_size: NA; v_call: TRBV24-1; j_call: TRBJ1-5; cdr3_nt: TGTGCCACCAGTGCTTCTGGGACAGGCTATTCGGGCCTGGGTCAGCCCCAGCATTTT; cdr3_aa: CATSASGTGYSGLGQPQHF
d_call: TRBD1; clone_size: few; v_call: TRBV9; j_call: TRBJ1-4; cdr3_nt: TGTGCCAGCAGCGTAGTGGGGACAGCTCATGAAAAACTGTTTTTT; cdr3_aa: CASSVVGTAHEKLFF
d_call: NA; clone_size: NA; v_call: TRBV3-1/TRBV3-2; j_call: TRBJ1-1; cdr3_nt: TGTGCCAGCAGACAGGGTATCATGAACACTGAAGCTTTCTTT; cdr3_aa: CASRQGIMNTEAFF
d_call: TRBD1; clone_size: few; v_call: TRBV5-8; j_call: TRBJ2-2; cdr3_nt: TGTGCCAGCAGCTTGGCCCGGGGACAGGCTAGGCACACCGGGGAGCTGTTTTTT; cdr3_aa: CASSLARGQARHTGELFF
d_call: TRBD1; clone_size: NA; v_call: TRBV7-9; j_call: TRBJ2-7; cdr3_nt: TGTGCCAGCAGCTTAGGACAGGGCGGCGAGCAGTACTTC; cdr3_aa: CASSLGQGGEQYF
d_call: TRBD1; clone_size: NA; v_call: TRBV28; j_call: TRBJ1-1; cdr3_nt: TGTGCCAGCAGTCTTCAACGACAGGGGCAAGCTTTCTTT; cdr3_aa: CASSLQRQGQAFF
d_call: NA; clone_size: NA; v_call: TRBV5-5; j_call: TRBJ1-5; cdr3_nt: TGTGCCAGCAGCTCCCAGGGGCAGGCCCCTCGTGGCAATCAGCCCCAGCATTTT; cdr3_aa: CASSSQGQAPRGNQPQHF
d_call: TRBD2; clone_size: NA; v_call: TRBV5-4; j_call: TRBJ2-3; cdr3_nt: TGTGCCAGCAGCTTAGGGAGCGGGGATCAAGATACGCAGTATTTT; cdr3_aa: CASSLGSGDQDTQYF
d_call: TRBD2; clone_size: few; v_call: TRBV4-1; j_call: TRBJ2-7; cdr3_nt: TGCGCCAGCAGCCAAGAAGCGGGGGTGATTTCCTACGAGCAGTACTTC; cdr3_aa: CASSQEAGVISYEQYF
d_call: TRBD1; clone_size: NA; v_call: TRBV18; j_call: TRBJ1-2; cdr3_nt: TGTGCCAGCTCGGGACAGGGGGCGCAGGACTATGGCTACACCTTC; cdr3_aa: CASSGQGAQDYGYTF
d_call: TRBD2; clone_size: NA; v_call: TRBV7-3; j_call: TRBJ2-1; cdr3_nt: TGTGCCAGCAGCCCCCGGGGGGGCCGAAATGAGCAGTTCTTC; cdr3_aa: CASSPRGGRNEQFF
d_call: NA; clone_size: few; v_call: TRBV28; j_call: TRBJ1-2; cdr3_nt: TGTGCCAGCAGTTTATATGGGGGCCCTTTAGAAGGCTACACCTTC; cdr3_aa: CASSLYGGPLEGYTF
d_call: NA; clone_size: NA; v_call: TRBV19; j_call: TRBJ1-1; cdr3_nt: TGTGCCAGTTCAGGTGATTTCACTGAAGCTTTCTTT; cdr3_aa: CASSGDFTEAFF
d_call: NA; clone_size: NA; v_call: TRBV6-5; j_call: TRBJ1-1; cdr3_nt: TGTGCCAGTCTTATGAGGGCGGGCACTGAAGCTTTCTTT; cdr3_aa: CASLMRAGTEAFF
d_call: NA; clone_size: NA; v_call: TRBV28; j_call: TRBJ2-7; cdr3_nt: TGTGCCAGCAGTTTTTATATCCGGCCCTCAGGCCACGAGCAGTACTTC; cdr3_aa: CASSFYIRPSGHEQYF
d_call: NA; clone_size: few; v_call: TRBV5-6; j_call: TRBJ2-7; cdr3_nt: TGTGCCAGCAGCTTGGCCTACTACGAGCAGTACTTC; cdr3_aa: CASSLAYYEQYF
d_call: TRBD2; clone_size: once; v_call: TRBV3-1/TRBV3-2; j_call: TRBJ2-3; cdr3_nt: TGTGCCAGCAGCCCGGCTAGCGGGGGACGCACAGATACGCAGTATTTT; cdr3_aa: CASSPASGGRTDTQYF